Listed here is a single T cell receptor (beta chain). Its antigen is unidentified. PCR was performed using 60 Vbeta and 13 Jbeta primers. Clones were sequenced by immunoSEQ multiplex PCR, and TCRdb holds only the in-frame ones, with some missing. Seen here are some 180,000 clones, nearly 80% observed once, and the top ten hold approximately 2.9%. The CDR3 is 13 amino acids. CDR1 and CDR2 (germline): MGHDK, SYGVNS. Deletions cut 2 bases from V and 7 bases from J, with 9 bases between. The sample originates from a study of cytomegalovirus exposure and HLA in healthy donors. Regarding the study as a whole: In a later analysis, TCR association rates varied by HLA locus: DRB1 most, HLA-C fewest. Some V segments (TRBV6-2 and TRBV6-3 among them) were excluded as indistinguishable.

This sequence was found in a female donor in good health and CMV-seronegative. Sequenced sample: PBMCs. The chain has TRBV25-1 and TRBJ2-1; D is perhaps TRBD1 (5 bases). CDR3 nucleotides: TGTGCCAGCAGTGAACAGGGTTGGAATGAGCAGTTCTTC. Encoded protein: CASSEQGWNEQFF.